This is a list of T cell receptor beta chains from one sample in a study of blood T cell repertoires in COVID-19. Repertoires were generated with immunoSEQ multiplex PCR, while TCRdb's copy carries only in-frame clones and drops some. The sample lists about 440,000 clones; nearly 90% were seen once. The sample taken for sequencing was PBMCs or T cells enriched from blood (not recorded which). The source of these receptors is a woman aged 18-29 years with acute COVID-19. The CDR3 runs from the conserved cysteine through the conserved F or W. Each record gives: D gene, V gene, clone size, J gene, CDR3 DNA, CDR3 protein. A D gene is named only where the DNA matches it firmly. Rows may omit the clone size; those that give it use once, few, many or a size class.

>.|TRBV5-1|.|TRBJ1-1
TGCGCCAGCAGCTTGTCGGGGGGTGAAGCTTTCTTT
CASSLSGGEAFF
>.|TRBV10-2|.|TRBJ1-1
TGCGCCAGCCGACTGTCGAACACTGAAGCTTTCTTT
CASRLSNTEAFF
>.|TRBV18|.|TRBJ2-7
TGTGCCAGCTCCCGAGACAGTGCCTACGAGCAGTACTTC
CASSRDSAYEQYF
>TRBD1|TRBV18|.|TRBJ1-6
TGTGCCAGCTCACCAAGGGATACAGGGGGCCGTTCACCCCTCCACTTT
CASSPRDTGGRSPLHF
>.|TRBV10-1|.|TRBJ2-7
TGCGCCAGCAGCCCGACAGGCGCTAGCTCCTACGAGCAGTACTTC
CASSPTGASSYEQYF
>TRBD1|TRBV5-6|.|TRBJ2-5
TGTGCCAGCAGCTTTTTGGACAGGGTTGTGGAGACCCAGTACTTC
CASSFLDRVVETQYF
>.|TRBV5-5|.|TRBJ2-3
TGTGCCAGCAGCGTGACGGACATTAACACAGATACGCAGTATTTT
CASSVTDINTDTQYF
>.|TRBV30|.|TRBJ1-1
TGTGCCTGGTCCTTTCAGGGTTGGATGAACACTGAAGCTTTCTTT
CAWSFQGWMNTEAFF
>.|TRBV2|.|TRBJ2-7
TGTGCCAGCCGGAGCGGGTCCTCCTCCTACGAGCAGTACTTC
CASRSGSSSYEQYF
>TRBD1|TRBV5-6|.|TRBJ2-7
TGTGCCAGCAGCTTGGCGGACAGGGGACCCTACGAGCAGTACTTC
CASSLADRGPYEQYF
>.|TRBV3-1/TRBV3-2|.|TRBJ2-3
TGTGCCAGCAGCTCCTTTCCGGGCGCGGGGAGAGATACGCAGTATTTT
CASSSFPGAGRDTQYF
>.|TRBV2|once|TRBJ1-2
TGTGCCAGCAGCTCAGGTCGTGGCTACACCTTC
CASSSGRGYTF
>TRBD2|TRBV7-9|.|TRBJ2-1
TGTGCCAGCAGCGGTGGGAGGGGCAGCAATGAGCAGTTCTTC
CASSGGRGSNEQFF
>TRBD2|TRBV6-2/TRBV6-3|.|TRBJ2-2
TGTGCCAGCAGTTACGGATCTAGCGGGACGGTCACCGGGGAGCTGTTTTTT
CASSYGSSGTVTGELFF
>.|TRBV30|.|TRBJ2-5
TGTGCCTGGACGACGGGGACTCGTCTCCCTGTCCAGTACTTC
CAWTTGTRLPVQYF
>TRBD2|TRBV9|.|TRBJ2-3
TGTGCCAGCAGCGAAATAGCGGGGGGTCGCACAGATACGCAGTATTTT
CASSEIAGGRTDTQYF
>.|TRBV4-1|few|TRBJ1-2
TGCGCCAGCAGCCAAGTTGTATCGGTCTCTGGCTACACCTTC
CASSQVVSVSGYTF
>.|TRBV23-1|once|TRBJ2-7
TGCGCCAGCAGTCGCCCGGGACACCACGAGCAGTACTTC
CASSRPGHHEQYF
>TRBD2|TRBV13|.|TRBJ2-5
TGTGCCAGCAGCTCGCCGGGACTAGCGGGGGGGCAAGAGACCCAGTACTTC
CASSSPGLAGGQETQYF
>TRBD1|TRBV6-4|.|TRBJ1-2
TGTGCCAGCAGTGACCGTGGGACAGCTAACTATGGCTACACCTTC
CASSDRGTANYGYTF
>TRBD2|TRBV28|.|TRBJ2-7
TGTGCCAGCAGTTTATCAGTAGCGGGAGCCTACGAGCAGTACTTC
CASSLSVAGAYEQYF
>TRBD2|TRBV19|.|TRBJ2-1
TGTGCCAGTAGTATAGACGGGACTAGTTCCTACAATGAGCAGTTCTTC
CASSIDGTSSYNEQFF
>.|TRBV25-1|.|TRBJ2-3
TGTGCCAGCAGTGAACAAGTAGGCACAGATACGCAGTATTTT
CASSEQVGTDTQYF
>.|TRBV5-4|.|TRBJ2-1
TGTGCCAGCAGCTTATTGGGGGGAGGATCCTACAATGAGCAGTTCTTC
CASSLLGGGSYNEQFF
>.|TRBV5-1|.|TRBJ1-1
TGCGCCAGCAGCGTGGGCGGGGGATTGGACACTGAAGCTTTCTTT
CASSVGGGLDTEAFF
>.|TRBV7-2|.|TRBJ1-2
TGTGCCAGCAGCCCCGGGGGGGGGATGGGTGGCTACACCTTC
CASSPGGGMGGYTF
>TRBD2|TRBV7-2|.|TRBJ2-7
TGTGCCAGCAGCACCACTAGCGGAAACTCCTACGAGCAGTACTTC
CASSTTSGNSYEQYF
>TRBD1|TRBV28|.|TRBJ1-5
TGTGCCAGCAGGCCAGGGGGCGGTCAGCCCCAGCATTTT
CASRPGGGQPQHF
>.|TRBV28|.|TRBJ1-6
TGTGCCAGCAACCGGAGCTCCTATAATTCACCCCTCCACTTT
CASNRSSYNSPLHF
>TRBD2|TRBV10-3|few|TRBJ2-7
TGTGCCATCAGTGACTCGGGACTAGCGGGCTCCTACGAGCAGTACTTC
CAISDSGLAGSYEQYF
>TRBD2|TRBV11-2|.|TRBJ2-2
TGTGCCAGCAGGAGACTAGCGGGAGATCTAGGCGGGGAGCTGTTTTTT
CASRRLAGDLGGELFF
>TRBD1|TRBV9|.|TRBJ1-1
TGTGCCAGCAGCTCTCGCCGGGACAGGGTGAACACTGAAGCTTTCTTT
CASSSRRDRVNTEAFF
>.|TRBV7-9|.|TRBJ2-1
TGTGCCAGCAGCCATCTGGACAGACCAAATGAGCAGTTCTTC
CASSHLDRPNEQFF
>.|TRBV4-1|.|TRBJ2-1
TGCGCCAGCAGCCAAGGTGGGGGCCCCCGCTACGGTGAGCAGTTCTTC
CASSQGGGPRYGEQFF
>TRBD1|TRBV28|.|TRBJ1-5
TGTGCCAGCAGCCCTGACAGGGGCCATCAGCCCCAGCATTTT
CASSPDRGHQPQHF
>.|TRBV19|few|TRBJ1-2
TGTGCCAGTAGTCCCGGGTCCGGGGGTAACTATGGCTACACCTTC
CASSPGSGGNYGYTF
>.|TRBV3-1/TRBV3-2|.|TRBJ1-3
TGTGCCAGCAGCCAAGTCGCAGGAACCTCTGGAAACACCATATATTTT
CASSQVAGTSGNTIYF
>TRBD2|TRBV13|.|TRBJ2-5
TGTGCCAGCAGCTTCAGGACTAGCGGGGGGGCCCATGAGACCCAGTACTTC
CASSFRTSGGAHETQYF
>.|TRBV6-2/TRBV6-3|.|TRBJ2-2
TGTGCCAGCAGTTACCGGTTGGGGGAGCTGTTTTTT
CASSYRLGELFF
>TRBD1|TRBV19|.|TRBJ1-1
TGTGCCAGTAGGGAAAGGGACAGGGACGCTGAAGCTTTCTTT
CASRERDRDAEAFF
>.|TRBV5-1|.|TRBJ2-7
TGCGCCAGCAGCTCAACAGGGAGCTTCTCCTACGAGCAGTACTTC
CASSSTGSFSYEQYF
>TRBD1|TRBV19|.|TRBJ2-2
TGTGCCAGTAGTCCCTTAACAGGGGTTACCGGGGAGCTGTTTTTT
CASSPLTGVTGELFF
>.|TRBV24-1|.|TRBJ2-5
TGTGCCACCAGTGATCCGCAGGGGTATGAGACCCAGTACTTC
CATSDPQGYETQYF
>.|TRBV5-1|.|TRBJ2-7
TGCGCCAGCAGCTTCGGGGAAGTCGAGCAGTACTTC
CASSFGEVEQYF
>TRBD1|TRBV11-2|.|TRBJ2-5
TGTGCCAGCAGAATCCCGGGACAGGGGACAGTCCAGTACTTC
CASRIPGQGTVQYF
>TRBD1|TRBV25-1|.|TRBJ1-2
TGTGCCAGCAGTGAATTGGGGACAGCTCCCTCGGGCTACACCTTC
CASSELGTAPSGYTF